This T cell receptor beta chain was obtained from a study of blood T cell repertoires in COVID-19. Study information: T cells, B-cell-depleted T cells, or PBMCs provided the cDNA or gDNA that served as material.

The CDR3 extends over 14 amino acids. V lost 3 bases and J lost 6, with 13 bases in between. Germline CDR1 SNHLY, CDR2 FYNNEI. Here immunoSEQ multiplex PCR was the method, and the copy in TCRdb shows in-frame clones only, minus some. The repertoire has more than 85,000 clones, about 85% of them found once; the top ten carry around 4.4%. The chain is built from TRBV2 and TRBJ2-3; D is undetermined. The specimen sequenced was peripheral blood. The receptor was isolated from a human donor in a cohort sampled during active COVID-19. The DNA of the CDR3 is TGTGCCAGCAGTGAGGGTCAGCCCGGGGATACGCAGTATTTT. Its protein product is CASSEGQPGDTQYF.